The sequence of this T cell receptor beta chain was determined in a study of PD-1 blockade in classical Hodgkin lymphoma. Each patient experienced a relapse that followed autologous stem cell transplantation, and brentuximab vedotin exposure varied. TCRdb's table, derived via immunoSEQ multiplex PCR, lists solely in-frame clones and lacks some. The sample contains about 94,000 clones, 80% to 90% of which appear only once. Findings and limits, study-wide: As was reported, newly diagnosed patients showed lower baseline TCR diversity than healthy donors did. Patients who responded completely had about the same baseline diversity as newly diagnosed patients. By C4D1, diversity of CD4+ TCRs had risen significantly, whereas that of CD8+ TCRs had not.

V gave up 5 bases and J gave up 5 bases, with 12 bases separating them. Germline V lookup: CDR1 PRHDT, CDR2 FYEKMQ (reference sequence). CDR3 length: 13 amino acids. This clone was counted a single time. Its antigen is not identified. The clonotype originates from a human donor with classical Hodgkin lymphoma. The chain joins TRBV13 to TRBJ2-5; a possible D gene is TRBD2 (5 bases). Sequencing used peripheral blood mononuclear cells (PBMCs), obtained before the second cycle of nivolumab. DNA for the CDR3: TGTGCCAGCAGCCTACGGGATGTGGAGACCCAGTACTTC. Translated, it gives CASSLRDVETQYF.